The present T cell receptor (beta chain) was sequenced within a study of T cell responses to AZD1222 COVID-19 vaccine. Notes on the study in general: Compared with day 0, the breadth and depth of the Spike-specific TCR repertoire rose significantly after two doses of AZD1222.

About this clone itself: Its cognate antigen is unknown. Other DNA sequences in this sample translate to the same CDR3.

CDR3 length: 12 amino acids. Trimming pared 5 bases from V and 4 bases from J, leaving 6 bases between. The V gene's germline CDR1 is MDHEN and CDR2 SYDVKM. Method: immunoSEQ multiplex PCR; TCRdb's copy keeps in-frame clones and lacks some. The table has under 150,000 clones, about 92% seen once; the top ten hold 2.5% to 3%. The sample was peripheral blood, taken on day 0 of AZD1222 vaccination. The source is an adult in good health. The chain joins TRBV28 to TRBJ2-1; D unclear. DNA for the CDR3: TGTGCCAGCAGTGGGTCGTACAATGAGCAGTTCTTC. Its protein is CASSGSYNEQFF.